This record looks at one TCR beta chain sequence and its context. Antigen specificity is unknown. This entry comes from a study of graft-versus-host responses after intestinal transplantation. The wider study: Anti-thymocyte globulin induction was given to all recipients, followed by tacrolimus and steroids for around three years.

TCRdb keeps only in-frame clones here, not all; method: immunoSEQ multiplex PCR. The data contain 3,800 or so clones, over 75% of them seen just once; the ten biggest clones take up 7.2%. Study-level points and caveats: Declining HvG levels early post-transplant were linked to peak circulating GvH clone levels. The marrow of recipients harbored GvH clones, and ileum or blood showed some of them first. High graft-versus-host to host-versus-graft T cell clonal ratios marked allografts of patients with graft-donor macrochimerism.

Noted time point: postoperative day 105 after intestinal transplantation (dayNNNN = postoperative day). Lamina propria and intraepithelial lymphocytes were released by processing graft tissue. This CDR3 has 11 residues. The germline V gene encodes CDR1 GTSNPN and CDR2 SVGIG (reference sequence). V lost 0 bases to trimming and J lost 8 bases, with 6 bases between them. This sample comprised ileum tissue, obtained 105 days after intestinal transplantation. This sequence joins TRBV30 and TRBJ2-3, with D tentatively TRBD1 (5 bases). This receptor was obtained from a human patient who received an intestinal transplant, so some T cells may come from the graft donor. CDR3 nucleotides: TGTGCCTGGAGTGTAGGGGTTACGCAGTATTTT. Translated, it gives CAWSVGVTQYF.